The source of this T cell receptor (beta chain) is a study of T-cell memory formation after mild COVID-19. In its sample, this clonotype was seen a few times. TCRdb fed the 5' RACE reads into MiXCR, producing one record per CDR3 protein. The sample has roughly 550,000 distinct CDR3 sequences; roughly 22% are singletons. This sequence was found in an adult woman who had mild COVID-19 (a few samples of this study predate the infection). Cell type and time point are not known. Material: PBMCs or a T cell subset sorted from them (not recorded which).

The CDR3 spells CAIRREATDTQYF. The CDR3 coding sequence is TGTGCCATCCGCAGGGAGGCCACAGATACGCAGTATTTT. This chain joins TRBV10-3 and TRBJ2-3, with a possible D match to TRBD2 (6 bases). CDR3 size: 13 residues. Germline CDR1 and CDR2: ENHRY and SYGVKD. V gave up 8 bases and J gave up 2 bases, with 11 bases separating them.